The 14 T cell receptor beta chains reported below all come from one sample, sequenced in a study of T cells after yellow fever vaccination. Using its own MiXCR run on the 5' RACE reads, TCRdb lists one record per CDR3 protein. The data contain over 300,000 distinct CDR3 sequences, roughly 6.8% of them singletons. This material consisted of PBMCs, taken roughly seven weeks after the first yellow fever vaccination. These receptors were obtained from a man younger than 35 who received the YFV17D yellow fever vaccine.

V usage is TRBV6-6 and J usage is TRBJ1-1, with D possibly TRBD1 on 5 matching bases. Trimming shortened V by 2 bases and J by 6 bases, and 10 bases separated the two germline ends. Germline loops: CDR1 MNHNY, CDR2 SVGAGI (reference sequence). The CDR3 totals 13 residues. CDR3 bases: TGTGCCAGCAGTTACGTGGGGGGGGCTGAAGCTTTCTTT. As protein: CASSYVGGAEAFF.

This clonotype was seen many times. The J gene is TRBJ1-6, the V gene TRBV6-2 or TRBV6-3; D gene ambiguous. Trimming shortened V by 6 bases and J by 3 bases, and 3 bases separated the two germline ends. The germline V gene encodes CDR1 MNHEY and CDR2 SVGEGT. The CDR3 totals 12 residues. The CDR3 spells CASRDYNSPLHF. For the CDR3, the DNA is TGTGCCAGCAGGGACTATAATTCACCCCTCCACTTT.

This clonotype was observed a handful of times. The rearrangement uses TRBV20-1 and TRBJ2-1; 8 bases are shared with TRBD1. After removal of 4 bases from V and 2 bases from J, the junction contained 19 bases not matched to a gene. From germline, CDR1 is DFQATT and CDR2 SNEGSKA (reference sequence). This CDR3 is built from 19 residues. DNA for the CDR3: TGCAGTGCTATCCGGGCTCGGGACAGGTTACTGACCGCCTACAATGAGCAGTTCTTC. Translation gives CSAIRARDRLLTAYNEQFF.

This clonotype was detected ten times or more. The CDR3 sequence is CSVNFATRENTIYF. DNA for the CDR3: TGCAGCGTTAACTTTGCCACAAGGGAAAACACCATATATTTT. V usage is TRBV29-1 and J usage is TRBJ1-3, with D unclear. CDR3 length: 14 residues. Trimming took off 5 bases at V and 6 bases at J, with 17 bases between the two ends. Looked up from germline, CDR1 is SQVTM and CDR2 is ANQGSEA. The full variable domain, with the rest looked up from reference TRBV29-1 and TRBJ1-3, is SAVISQKPSRDICQRGTSLTIQCQVDSQVTMMFWYRQQPGQSLTLIATANQGSEATYESGFVIDKFPISRPNLTFSTLTVSNMSPEDSSIYLCSVNFATRENTIYFGEGSWLTVV.

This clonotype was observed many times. The CDR3 loop reads CASSRGGLEDTQYF. As DNA, the CDR3 is TGTGCCAGCAGCCGGGGGGGCCTAGAGGATACGCAGTATTTT. The chain uses TRBV12-3 or TRBV12-4 and TRBJ2-3; 8 bases match TRBD2. J was trimmed by 6 bases and V by 6 bases; bases with no gene match: 8. The CDR3 loop spans 14 amino acids.

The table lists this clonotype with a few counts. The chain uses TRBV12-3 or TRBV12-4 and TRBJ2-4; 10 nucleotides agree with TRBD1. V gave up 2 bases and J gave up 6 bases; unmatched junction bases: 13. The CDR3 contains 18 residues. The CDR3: CASSLSLGWDRGGNIQYF. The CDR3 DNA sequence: TGTGCCAGCAGTTTATCACTGGGTTGGGACAGGGGAGGAAACATTCAGTACTTC.

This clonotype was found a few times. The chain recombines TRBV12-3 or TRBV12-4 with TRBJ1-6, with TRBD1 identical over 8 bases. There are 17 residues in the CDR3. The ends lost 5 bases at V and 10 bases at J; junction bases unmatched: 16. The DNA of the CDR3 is TGTGCCAGCAGTCGAACCACCCGACAGGGGAGAGGCTCACCCCTCCACTTT. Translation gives CASSRTTRQGRGSPLHF.

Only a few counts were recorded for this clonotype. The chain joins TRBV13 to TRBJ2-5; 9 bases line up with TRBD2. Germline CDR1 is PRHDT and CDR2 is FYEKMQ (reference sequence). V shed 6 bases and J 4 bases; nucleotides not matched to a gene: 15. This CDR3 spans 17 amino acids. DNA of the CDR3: TGTGCCAGCAGAATAAGATCCTTGTGGACTAGCGTAGAGACCCAGTACTTC. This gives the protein CASRIRSLWTSVETQYF.

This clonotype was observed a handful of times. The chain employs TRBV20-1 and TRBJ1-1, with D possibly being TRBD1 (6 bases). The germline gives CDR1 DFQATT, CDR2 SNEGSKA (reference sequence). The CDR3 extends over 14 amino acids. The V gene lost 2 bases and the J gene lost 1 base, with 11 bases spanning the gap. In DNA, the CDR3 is TGCAGTGCTAGACAACAGGGACCGAACACTGAAGCTTTCTTT. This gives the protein CSARQQGPNTEAFF.

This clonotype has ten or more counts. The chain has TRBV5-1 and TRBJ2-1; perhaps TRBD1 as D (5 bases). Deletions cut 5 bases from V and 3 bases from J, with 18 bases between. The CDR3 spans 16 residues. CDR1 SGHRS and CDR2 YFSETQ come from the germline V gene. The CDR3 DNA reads TGCGCCAGCAGTCTGGGGCTAACCGATTTCTACAATGAGCAGTTCTTC. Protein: CASSLGLTDFYNEQFF.

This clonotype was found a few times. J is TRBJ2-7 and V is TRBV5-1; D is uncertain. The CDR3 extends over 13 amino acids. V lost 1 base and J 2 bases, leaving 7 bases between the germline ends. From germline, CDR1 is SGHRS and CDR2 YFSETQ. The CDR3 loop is CASSLTAAYEQYF. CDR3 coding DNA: TGCGCCAGCAGCTTGACAGCAGCCTACGAGCAGTACTTC. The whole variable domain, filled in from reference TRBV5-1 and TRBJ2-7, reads KAGVTQTPRYLIKTRGQQVTLSCSPISGHRSVSWYQQTPGQGLQFLFEYFSETQRNKGNFPGRFSGRQFSNSRSEMNVSTLELGDSALYLCASSLTAAYEQYFGPGTRLTVT.

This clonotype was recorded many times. The CDR3 loop reads CASSPTPLRGNQPQHF. CDR3 nucleotides: TGTGCCAGCTCACCGACCCCACTGCGGGGCAATCAGCCCCAGCATTTT. This chain joins TRBV18 and TRBJ1-5; no firm D call. The CDR3 covers 16 residues. The germline gives CDR1 KGHSH, CDR2 LQKENI. V was pared by 3 bases and J by 2 bases, with 14 bases between. The whole variable domain, filled in from reference TRBV18 and TRBJ1-5, reads NAGVMQNPRHLVRRRGQEARLRCSPMKGHSHVYWYRQLPEEGLKFMVYLQKENIIDESGMPKERFSAEFPKEGPSILRIQQVVRGDSAAYFCASSPTPLRGNQPQHFGDGTRLSIL.

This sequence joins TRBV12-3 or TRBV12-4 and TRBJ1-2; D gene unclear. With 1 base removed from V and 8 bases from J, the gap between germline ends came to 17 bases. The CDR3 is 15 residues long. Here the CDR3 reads CASSLGFALGEGYTF. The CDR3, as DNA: TGTGCCAGCAGTTTAGGTTTCGCCCTGGGAGAGGGCTACACCTTC.

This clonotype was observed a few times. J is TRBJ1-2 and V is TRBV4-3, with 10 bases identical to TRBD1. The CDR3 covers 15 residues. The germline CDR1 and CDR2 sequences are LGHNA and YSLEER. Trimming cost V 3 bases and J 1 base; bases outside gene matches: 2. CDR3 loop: CASSHGTGDNYGYTF. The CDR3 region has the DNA TGCGCCAGCAGCCACGGGACAGGGGATAACTATGGCTACACCTTC.